Below, one T cell receptor beta chain is given with its context. The antigen remains undetermined. The data derive from a study of vaccination and CD4 T cells after COVID-19. Across the study: The convalescents included six males and four females, and among them two were Hispanic while seven were Caucasian.

V was trimmed by 6 bases and J by 8 bases, leaving 16 bases between them. This CDR3 spans 14 amino acids. Germline assignment: CDR1 SNHLY and CDR2 FYNNEI. As to treatment: roughly ten-day PBMC culture with coronavirus spike peptide pools or control peptides (ViraFEST assay). CD4+ T lymphocytes from the unexposed donor were collected before the COVID-19 pandemic (2011-2018). Oncomine TCR Beta short-read sequencing was applied to DNA from cultured CD4+ T cells. TCRdb analysed the PCR reads with MiXCR anew, one entry per CDR3 protein. The sample has 6,900 or so distinct CDR3 sequences; around 39% are singletons.

The J gene is TRBJ1-4, the V gene TRBV2, with D unclear. What was sequenced was CD4+ T cells from blood, cultured in vitro. This TCR came from a human donor in good health. CDR3 bases: TGTGCCAGCAGAGCCGGGGTAGCCTTCGAAAAACTGTTTTTT. Its translation is CASRAGVAFEKLFF. The whole variable domain, filled in from reference TRBV2 and TRBJ1-4, reads EPEVTQTPSHQVTQMGQEVILRCVPISNHLYFYWYRQILGQKVEFLVSFYNNEISEKSEIFDDQFSVERPDGSNFTLKIRSTKLEDSAMYFCASRAGVAFEKLFFGSGTQLSVL.